This T cell receptor beta chain stems from a study of graft-versus-host responses after intestinal transplantation. Overall study context: Tacrolimus and steroids were given for 2 to 4 years to all recipients after anti-thymocyte globulin induction.

In the case of this clone: As yet, its antigen is unknown.

Some clones are missing from TCRdb's copy, which holds only in-frame ones; the method was immunoSEQ multiplex PCR. The sample holds roughly 70,000 clones, about 80% seen once. V gave up 4 bases and J gave up 4 bases, with 17 bases separating them. Germline-derived CDR1 and CDR2 are MDHEN and SYDVKM. This CDR3 region has 15 residues. The clonotype comes from a human donor who was the organ donor for an intestinal transplant. The sequences come from unstimulated CD4+ T cells sorted from spleen or lymph node cells, collected before transplant. This chain connects TRBV28 to TRBJ2-7; D call uncertain. The CDR3 DNA reads as TGTGCCAGCAGTTCGAATATAAAGACTTGGTACGAGCAGTACGTC. Translation: CASSSNIKTWYEQYV.